These T cell receptor beta chains were read from a single sample in a study of T cell responses to AZD1222 COVID-19 vaccine. This table comes from immunoSEQ multiplex PCR, and its TCRdb copy is limited to in-frame clones, with some not included. The table shows roughly 180,000 clones, with 91% occurring only once. The material sequenced was peripheral blood, taken on day 0 of AZD1222 vaccination. These receptors all come from an adult in good health. Both conserved end residues are part of each CDR3. The order of the fields is D gene, J gene, V gene, CDR3 DNA, CDR3 protein. A D gene is named only where the DNA matches it firmly.

>NA|TRBJ1-6|TRBV7-9
TGTGCCAGCAGCTATGCGCCCCAAGCCCTCCACTTT
CASSYAPQALHF
>TRBD1|TRBJ1-2|TRBV28
TGTGCCAGCAGTTTTCACAGGGGAAAGTACTATGGCTACACCTTC
CASSFHRGKYYGYTF
>TRBD2|TRBJ2-1|TRBV15
TGTGCCACCAGCAGAGATATCGGGACTAGCGGGAAAAATGAGCAGTTCTTC
CATSRDIGTSGKNEQFF
>NA|TRBJ2-7|TRBV28
TGTGCCAGCAGTTTACCAGGGGCGTCCTTTTACGAGCAGTACTTC
CASSLPGASFYEQYF
>NA|TRBJ1-4|TRBV4-3
TGCGCCAGCAGCCAAGAAGGAGGAGCTAATGAAAAACTGTTTTTT
CASSQEGGANEKLFF
>NA|TRBJ1-1|TRBV4-1
TGCGCCAGCAGCCAAGAAGTAGCAGGGAACACTGAAGCTTTCTTT
CASSQEVAGNTEAFF
>NA|TRBJ1-4|TRBV30
TGTGCCTGGAGTTCGACCGGGACTCTTAATGAAAAACTGTTTTTT
CAWSSTGTLNEKLFF
>NA|TRBJ1-4|TRBV19
TGTGCCAGTAGTACTCTATACGGGGCTAATGAAAAACTGTTTTTT
CASSTLYGANEKLFF
>NA|TRBJ1-1|TRBV10-1
TGCGCCAGCAGTCCTCTGGGGGGCGCGAACACTGAAGCTTTCTTT
CASSPLGGANTEAFF
>TRBD2|TRBJ2-5|TRBV28
TGTGCCAGCAGCCCGACGGGGGGGCTGGGAGAGACCCAGTACTTC
CASSPTGGLGETQYF
>NA|TRBJ2-1|TRBV30
TGTGCCCGACAAGGACAGAGCTACAATGAGCAGTTCTTC
CARQGQSYNEQFF
>NA|TRBJ1-5|TRBV7-2
TGTGCCAGCAGCTTACTTCGCAGCAATCAGCCCCAGCATTTT
CASSLLRSNQPQHF
>TRBD1|TRBJ1-4|TRBV6-6
TGTGCCAGCACCGAACAGAGGACAGGGGGCTTTGAAAAACTGTTTTTT
CASTEQRTGGFEKLFF
>NA|TRBJ1-1|TRBV5-1
TGCGCCAGCAGCAGCGAAGGGGGGCGCGAAGCTTTCTTT
CASSSEGGREAFF
>NA|TRBJ1-4|TRBV5-4
TGTGCCAGCAGCTTGGACCGCGCGACTAATGAAAAACTGTTTTTT
CASSLDRATNEKLFF
>TRBD1|TRBJ1-2|TRBV30
TGTGCCTGGGCGAAGGACAGGGGAAACTATGGCTACACCTTC
CAWAKDRGNYGYTF
>NA|TRBJ1-1|TRBV19
TGTGCCAGTAGCCCGACGGGGTCGAACACTGAAGCTTTCTTT
CASSPTGSNTEAFF
>NA|TRBJ1-1|TRBV30
TGTGCCTGGAGTGTAATTTCGGGCACTGAAGCTTTCTTT
CAWSVISGTEAFF
>NA|TRBJ2-1|TRBV6-5
TGTGCCAGCGGAAGTAGCTCCTACAATGAGCAGTTCTTC
CASGSSSYNEQFF
>TRBD2|TRBJ2-5|TRBV10-3
TGTGCCATCAGTGGTGATAGCGGGGGGACCCAGTACTTC
CAISGDSGGTQYF
>NA|TRBJ1-1|TRBV4-1
TGCGCCAGCAGCCAAGATCGGTACCCCGGCACTGAAGCTTTCTTT
CASSQDRYPGTEAFF
>NA|TRBJ1-1|TRBV27
TGTGCCACCCAGGCGGGCAGTATGAACACTGAAGCTTTCTTT
CATQAGSMNTEAFF
>NA|TRBJ1-5|TRBV30
TGTGCCTGGGGAAGGGACCGAAATAGCAATCAGCCCCAGCATTTT
CAWGRDRNSNQPQHF
>TRBD2|TRBJ2-5|TRBV10-3
TGTGCCATCAGTGAGTCGACAGGGCTAGCGGGGACAGAGACCCAGTACTTC
CAISESTGLAGTETQYF
>TRBD1|TRBJ2-1|TRBV28
TGTGCCAGCAGTTTAGACTCTTGGAGACGGGACAGGAGGAAGTTGGGGCAGTTCTTC
CASSLDSWRRDRRKLGQFF
>NA|TRBJ2-7|TRBV27
TGTGCCAGCCGGGAAGACGGGAACGAGCAGTACTTC
CASREDGNEQYF